The sequence of this T cell receptor beta chain was determined in a study of cytomegalovirus exposure and HLA in healthy donors (dated by TCRdb to about 2017). Broadly, across the study: An earlier analysis of approximately 590 of the donors reported about 250 Gb of sequence data and 117 million unique TCR beta sequences from some 180 million T cells. Approximately 310 gigabases of sequencing data and around 87 million unique TCR sequences were included in an early release covering about 700 HLA-typed donors. Among the approximately 400 genotyped donors, about 83% belonged to the genetic ancestry cluster associated with self-reported Caucasian donors. The aim of the study was to test whether cataloging public T cell receptors could identify signatures of past pathogen exposure. Using immunosequencing, the study profiled T cell repertoires from about 650 subjects and related those repertoires to cytomegalovirus serostatus. In addition to the first cohort of 666 subjects, a separate validation cohort of approximately 110 different subjects was used. To predict cytomegalovirus infection status, the study brought together high-throughput TCR immunosequencing, statistical association of individual TCRs with disease status, and machine learning. In a later analysis, previously published TCR beta repertoires from 550 to 700 donors were re-analyzed and high-resolution HLA genotyping was added so that TCR occurrence patterns could be studied. The later analysis used no new phenotypic data to find candidate immune exposures, relying instead on TCR beta sequences and their occurrence across donors. In an earlier analysis of around 540 of the donors, high-throughput TCR beta sequencing was used to judge whether each TCR beta V gene segment behaved as functional or pseudogenic. Donor age, sex, ethnicity and CMV serostatus were compiled together with the repertoire data. A later genetic analysis used genome-wide SNP genotypes for about three fifths of the 666 donors, treating that subset as a discovery cohort. Every repertoire in the discovery cohort had been generated on one and the same sequencing platform. HLA typing covered class I and class II loci at four-digit resolution. The number of donors typed differed by locus, with about 629-640 for A, B, C, DRB1 and DQB1, around 560 for DQA1, approximately 570 for DPA1, and around 430 for DPB1. About 5 DR-DQ haplotypes were handled as single units for association and clustering, since linkage in the cohort was strong. Among around 400 genotyped donors of the cohort, an average of around 240,000 unique TCR beta nucleotide sequences were sequenced per donor, roughly a sixth of them non-productive.

The cohort comprised 710 or so healthy bone marrow donors. Cohort members were all nominally healthy when sampled, although unrecorded immune exposures were likely present. The donor was CMV seronegative and was included in the group of several hundred seronegative cohort members. Each donor provided a peripheral blood sample, and peripheral blood mononuclear cells were used for TCR beta sequencing. The Qiagen DNeasy Blood Extraction Kit was used to extract genomic DNA from the blood cell samples. Libraries were prepared through the immunoSEQ multiplex PCR assay. For the multiplex PCR, a mixture combining 60 forward primers for TCR Vbeta segments and 13 reverse primers for TCR Jbeta segments was used. The CDR3 region of rearranged TCR beta genes was amplified from genomic DNA with a multiplex PCR assay. The amplified TCR beta libraries were sequenced on the Illumina HiSeq System as 87-base-pair reads. Under the source paper's analysis protocol: In a later analysis, about 80 million unique TCR beta chains were counted across the 650 to 750 repertoires, and approximately 11 million of these chains were shared by at least two donors. To remove PCR and sequencing errors, raw reads were error-corrected and collapsed into unique sequences using a nearest-neighbor algorithm that merged closely related sequences. CDR3 sequences were aligned to IMGT reference sequences to assign V, D and J gene segments. For a sequence to be retained, at least a six-nucleotide match to both a V gene segment and a J gene segment was required. A rearrangement counted as productive if the CDR3 had no stop codons and remained in frame with V and J, and every other rearrangement counted as non-productive. CDR3 was defined according to IMGT convention as the region running from the second conserved V-encoded cysteine to the conserved J-encoded phenylalanine. The earlier analysis of about 590 of the donors excluded sequences that lacked an unambiguous match to a single V gene segment. An earlier analysis of about 600 of the donors called V segments functional above 56.7% productive rearrangements and segregating when the between-donor standard deviation exceeded 5%. A statistical classification framework was built to diagnose cytomegalovirus status from the catalog of TCR beta chain sequences. In a later analysis, V and J genes were assigned by comparing TCR nucleotide sequences against IMGT/GENE-DB human TR gene sequences. Using the TCRdist pipeline, a later analysis assigned CDR3 sequences along with most-parsimonious VDJ recombination scenarios. A later analysis defined each TCR beta chain by its CDR3 amino acid sequence plus V-gene family, and excluded reads lacking a unique V-gene family. As a way to deal with suspected cross-contamination and a sequencing artifact, a later analysis dropped 640 or so nucleotide sequences that were highly shared and had low generation probability. A later analysis calculated a clonal expansion index for each public chain from normalized within-repertoire ranks of inferred template counts. A later analysis computed generation probabilities with a VDJ recombination model fitted to out-of-frame rearrangements, and checked the results against IGoR. In a later analysis, hypergeometric tests were used to score TCR-TCR, TCR-HLA and TCR-CMV co-occurrence, with a repertoire-size bias correction applied to TCR pairs. A later analysis estimated false discovery rates by permuting HLA or CMV assignments 20 times. A later analysis grouped co-occurring TCRs with DBSCAN, adding TCRdist sequence similarity when clustering within HLA-allele-positive subsets. Repertoires with fewer than 30,000 or more than 120,000 public chains, plus five repertoires with anomalous nucleotide sharing, were excluded from co-occurrence clustering. TCRdb obtained this table from immuneACCESS and retained in-frame rearrangements with V and J assigned. These tables miss some clones; where compared with another copy, unresolved V genes account for less than half of the shortfall, and the remainder is unexplained. Clone size and the V and J calls come from that table; the DNA yielded D and trimming. This sample's table carries about 140,000 clones. Of the sample, roughly 2.7% falls within the top ten clones.

With regard to this clone: Its cognate antigen has yet to be identified.

Results the study describes overall, beyond this receptor: In a later analysis, several top co-occurrence clusters were reported to appear linked to parvovirus B19, influenza, CMV and Epstein-Barr virus. According to a later genetic analysis, donors in an Asian-associated ancestry cluster had fewer N-insertions in productive TCRs than the approximately 700-donor mean. A total of roughly 160 TCR beta chains were listed by the study as associated with cytomegalovirus. An association between a missense DCLRE1C variant and V-gene and J-gene trimming of TCR beta chains was found in a later genetic analysis and replicated in an independent cohort. In a later analysis, most CMV-associated TCR beta chains were found to appear HLA-restricted, with HLA associations seemingly driven largely by CMV exposure. The classifier was reported to diagnose cytomegalovirus status with high specificity and sensitivity in both the original and validation cohorts. In an earlier analysis of more than 450 of the donors, most TCR beta V segments were observed in productive rearrangements about 90% or about 30% of the time, broadly matching IMGT annotations. In a later analysis, HLA-associated TCR beta chains were found to be more clonally expanded and to have lower generation probabilities than equally common non-associated chains. In a later analysis, TCR association rates were found to vary across HLA loci, with the most associated TCRs seen for DRB1 alleles and the fewest for HLA-C alleles. A further reported finding was that TCR beta sequences accurately predicted the HLA-A and HLA-B alleles for most subjects in the first cohort. The earlier analysis of a few hundred of the donors excluded some 16 rarely observed V segments, including chromosome 9 orphons, because counts were too low. The cohort was sequenced for TCR beta chains only, and without alpha or paired-chain data the features that could be detected were limited. Because some donors lacked HLA typing at each locus, the association tests relied only on the typed subset. The only immune exposure information available for the cohort was CMV serostatus. The sequencing pipeline was judged likely to have produced a cluster of highly shared sequence variants as a technical artifact. Assigning TCR associations to individual alleles was difficult when HLA alleles, especially DR and DQ, strongly co-occurred. Correlated functional status among segregating V segments might reflect linkage disequilibrium, but an unknown experimental factor could not be ruled out. Some IMGT-functional V segments, including TRBV6-2 and TRBV6-3, could not be told apart with the 87-base-pair reads, so those segments were excluded. A few of the identified cytomegalovirus-associated TCR beta chains were confirmed in vitro to be specific for cytomegalovirus antigens. It was suggested by the authors that the approach could potentially be generalized to other disease states and immunological phenotypes. The presence/absence analyses assumed that sequencing depth was roughly uniform across donors, and that assumption may not be true. Most TCR sequences were observed very rarely across donors, whereas some public TCRs were present in many individuals. Specific HLA alleles were associated with 15,000 to 20,000 TCR beta sequences at a false discovery rate of 0.05 in a later analysis.

Looking up the germline V gene yields CDR1 LGHNA and CDR2 YSLEER. V gives up 0 bases and J gives up 2 bases, and the segment between their germline ends measures 11 bases. Spanning cysteine to phenylalanine, the CDR3 consists of 15 amino acids. The DNA shown is the 45-base CDR3, in frame from base 1. Recombination connected TRBV4-3 to TRBJ2-7; the D gene remains uncertain. The sample comprised PBMCs. This sequence was found in a man aged 35 to 55 in good health and CMV-seronegative. The CDR3 region reads CASSQDPTAAYEQYF. The sequenced DNA is TGCGCCAGCAGCCAAGATCCTACCGCTGCCTACGAGCAGTACTTC.